A selection of T cell receptor beta chains follows, all from one sample in a study of blood T cell repertoires in COVID-19. This table comes from immunoSEQ multiplex PCR, and its TCRdb copy is limited to in-frame clones, with some not included. This table holds fewer than 200,000 clones, roughly 83% found once. Sequences were obtained from peripheral blood. These receptors were collected from an elderly woman with active or convalescent COVID-19. Each CDR3 is given with its conserved first and last residue. A D gene is named only where the DNA matches it firmly. Expanded clones are given a class, and other clones once, few, many or no size at all.

v_call: TRBV19
j_call: TRBJ2-7
clone_size: -
d_call: TRBD1
cdr3_nt: TGTGCCAGTAGGGGTCCGGGACAGGGATACTACGAGCAGTACTTC
cdr3_aa: CASRGPGQGYYEQYF

v_call: TRBV2
j_call: TRBJ1-2
clone_size: -
d_call: TRBD1
cdr3_nt: TGTGCCAGCAGGGGACAGGGTTTTGGCTACACCTTC
cdr3_aa: CASRGQGFGYTF

v_call: TRBV10-3
j_call: TRBJ2-1
clone_size: once
d_call: TRBD2
cdr3_nt: TGTGCCATCAGGACTAGCGGGGACGAGCAGTTCTTC
cdr3_aa: CAIRTSGDEQFF

v_call: TRBV5-5
j_call: TRBJ1-6
clone_size: -
d_call: -
cdr3_nt: TGTGCCAGCAAGGGGGATGGTTCTGGGTCACCCCTCCACTTT
cdr3_aa: CASKGDGSGSPLHF

v_call: TRBV7-2
j_call: TRBJ1-5
clone_size: -
d_call: -
cdr3_nt: TGTGCCAGCAGCTTAGAAGTTTCAGGGTGGGGATCTAATCAGCCCCAGCATTTT
cdr3_aa: CASSLEVSGWGSNQPQHF

v_call: TRBV19
j_call: TRBJ2-1
clone_size: -
d_call: -
cdr3_nt: TGTGCCAGTACGGAGGGACTCACCTACAATGAGCAGTTCTTC
cdr3_aa: CASTEGLTYNEQFF

v_call: TRBV5-1
j_call: TRBJ1-1
clone_size: -
d_call: -
cdr3_nt: TGCGCCAGCAGCCCCCAGATAACGAACACTGAAGCTTTCTTT
cdr3_aa: CASSPQITNTEAFF

v_call: TRBV10-3
j_call: TRBJ2-7
clone_size: -
d_call: TRBD1
cdr3_nt: TGTGCCATCAACCAAGGACAGGGTGGGTTACACTACGAGCAGTACTTC
cdr3_aa: CAINQGQGGLHYEQYF

v_call: TRBV19
j_call: TRBJ1-1
clone_size: -
d_call: TRBD1
cdr3_nt: TGTGCCAGTAGTGCCGGGACAGGGGTTATGAACACTGAAGCTTTCTTT
cdr3_aa: CASSAGTGVMNTEAFF

v_call: TRBV4-3
j_call: TRBJ2-7
clone_size: few
d_call: TRBD2
cdr3_nt: TGCGCCAGCAGCCAAGAGGGAGGGACGAGAGAGCAGTACTTC
cdr3_aa: CASSQEGGTREQYF

v_call: TRBV6-2/TRBV6-3
j_call: TRBJ1-2
clone_size: -
d_call: TRBD1
cdr3_nt: TGTGCCAGCAGTTCCGGGACAGCTAACTATGGCTACACCTTC
cdr3_aa: CASSSGTANYGYTF

v_call: TRBV6-5
j_call: TRBJ1-1
clone_size: few
d_call: -
cdr3_nt: TGTGCCAGCAGTTCCACCGGACAGATAGGCACTGAAGCTTTCTTT
cdr3_aa: CASSSTGQIGTEAFF

v_call: TRBV18
j_call: TRBJ1-4
clone_size: -
d_call: -
cdr3_nt: TGTGCCAGCTCACTCATGAGGGTTGCAACTAATGAAAAACTGTTTTTT
cdr3_aa: CASSLMRVATNEKLFF

v_call: TRBV6-4
j_call: TRBJ1-1
clone_size: -
d_call: -
cdr3_nt: TGTGCCAGCAGCCTGACAGTAAACACTGAAGCTTTCTTT
cdr3_aa: CASSLTVNTEAFF

v_call: TRBV6-2/TRBV6-3
j_call: TRBJ1-5
clone_size: -
d_call: -
cdr3_nt: TGTGCCAGCAGTTGGGGCGGGGATCAGCCCCAGCATTTT
cdr3_aa: CASSWGGDQPQHF

v_call: TRBV7-9
j_call: TRBJ2-3
clone_size: -
d_call: -
cdr3_nt: TGTGCCAGCAGCTTCGCTAGTTCCACAGATACGCAGTATTTT
cdr3_aa: CASSFASSTDTQYF

v_call: TRBV5-1
j_call: TRBJ1-4
clone_size: few
d_call: -
cdr3_nt: TGCGCCAGCAGCTTGGTCAGGGCCAATAATGAAAAACTGTTTTTT
cdr3_aa: CASSLVRANNEKLFF

v_call: TRBV10-3
j_call: TRBJ1-1
clone_size: once
d_call: TRBD1
cdr3_nt: TGTGCCATCAGTGTTCAACAGGGGGGCAGCACTGAAGCTTTCTTT
cdr3_aa: CAISVQQGGSTEAFF

v_call: TRBV7-2
j_call: TRBJ1-1
clone_size: -
d_call: -
cdr3_nt: TGTGCCAGCAGCTACGGAGGGGTGAACACTGAAGCTTTCTTT
cdr3_aa: CASSYGGVNTEAFF

v_call: TRBV5-8
j_call: TRBJ1-5
clone_size: -
d_call: TRBD1
cdr3_nt: TGTGCCAGCAACCCGGGACAGGGACGGGGGCCCCAGCATTTT
cdr3_aa: CASNPGQGRGPQHF

v_call: TRBV7-9
j_call: TRBJ1-2
clone_size: few
d_call: -
cdr3_nt: TGTGCCAGCAGCTTAGATCACCCAATGAGGTTCTATGGCTACACCTTC
cdr3_aa: CASSLDHPMRFYGYTF

v_call: TRBV7-3
j_call: TRBJ1-1
clone_size: -
d_call: -
cdr3_nt: TGTGCCAGCAGAGCGGGGATGAACACTGAAGCTTTCTTT
cdr3_aa: CASRAGMNTEAFF

v_call: TRBV7-7
j_call: TRBJ2-1
clone_size: -
d_call: TRBD2
cdr3_nt: TGTGCTAGCAGCTTAGCGGGGGCGGGGGATGAGCAGTTCTTC
cdr3_aa: CASSLAGAGDEQFF

v_call: TRBV4-3
j_call: TRBJ2-2
clone_size: -
d_call: -
cdr3_nt: TGCGCCAGCAGCCCCCCGGACAGTAACACCGGGGAGCTGTTTTTT
cdr3_aa: CASSPPDSNTGELFF

v_call: TRBV20-1
j_call: TRBJ2-7
clone_size: -
d_call: -
cdr3_nt: TGCAGTGCTAGTAGGGGACTTAGCGAGCAGTACTTC
cdr3_aa: CSASRGLSEQYF